These 10 T cell receptor beta chains were all obtained from the same sample, sequenced in a study of blood T cell repertoires in COVID-19. Assay used: immunoSEQ multiplex PCR; TCRdb lists only in-frame clones, some missing. The table shows a few hundred thousand clones, with more than 75% occurring only once. Material for sequencing was PBMCs or T cells enriched from blood (not recorded which). Receptors originate from a man between 25 and 39 years old who had recovered from COVID-19.

The rearrangement uses TRBV5-4 and TRBJ1-6; no definite D call. In germline, CDR1 is SGHNT, CDR2 YYREEE (reference sequence). V lost 2 bases, J lost 4 bases, and 7 bases lay in between. This CDR3 is built from 14 residues. CDR3 in amino acids: CASSLHPYNSPLHF. The CDR3 DNA sequence: TGTGCCAGCAGCTTACACCCTTATAATTCACCCCTCCACTTT.

The chain has TRBV5-4 and TRBJ2-3; no reliable D call. CDR1 is SGHNT and CDR2 is YYREEE in the germline V gene (reference sequence). V was clipped by 3 bases and J by 3 bases, with 14 bases between them. The CDR3 contains 15 residues. The CDR3 is CASSSGRVPTDTQYF. CDR3 nucleotides: TGTGCCAGCAGCTCGGGTCGGGTACCAACAGATACGCAGTATTTT. Full variable domain (remainder filled in from reference TRBV5-4 and TRBJ2-3): ETGVTQSPTHLIKTRGQQVTLRCSSQSGHNTVSWYQQALGQGPQFIFQYYREEENGRGNFPPRFSGLQFPNYSSELNVNALELDDSALYLCASSSGRVPTDTQYFGPGTRLTVL.

This chain connects TRBV10-2 to TRBJ2-2; possible D gene TRBD2, 5 bases. The CDR3 sequence is 11 residues long. With 10 bases removed from V and 11 bases from J, the gap between germline ends came to 14 bases. CDR1 and CDR2 from the germline V gene are WSHSY and SAAADI. The CDR3 sequence: CATRTGVELFF. CDR3 DNA sequence: TGCGCCACCCGGACCGGGGTTGAGCTGTTTTTT.

In this sample, this clone turned up once. The rearrangement joins TRBV4-1 to TRBJ2-5; the match to TRBD2 covers 13 bases. CDR1 and CDR2 (germline): MGHRA, YSYEKL. The V and J ends lost 3 bases and 0 bases, in that order; junction bases with no gene match: 13. CDR3 length: 20 residues. The CDR3 protein is CASSQGLAGSRATYQETQYF. The CDR3 bases are TGCGCCAGCAGCCAGGGACTAGCGGGGTCTAGAGCGACGTACCAAGAGACCCAGTACTTC.

This clone was picked up one time. This chain uses TRBV5-4 with TRBJ2-5; D might be TRBD2 (6 bases). The germline V and J ends were trimmed by 1 base and 1 base, with 11 bases remaining between them. In germline, CDR1 is SGHNT, CDR2 YYREEE (reference sequence). The CDR3 extends over 15 amino acids. The CDR3 is CASSLSGVFQETQYF. The CDR3 DNA reads as TGTGCCAGCAGCTTGTCGGGAGTCTTCCAAGAGACCCAGTACTTC.

J is TRBJ1-2 and V is TRBV28; 8 bases map to TRBD1. Per germline, CDR1 MDHEN and CDR2 SYDVKM. The V and J ends lost 3 bases and 7 bases, in that order; junction bases with no gene match: 7. This CDR3 is built from 14 residues. CDR3 loop: CASSFSQGAGGYTF. For the CDR3, the DNA is TGTGCCAGCAGTTTTAGCCAGGGGGCTGGTGGCTACACCTTC.

The V and J genes are TRBV6-5 and TRBJ1-4, with 7 bases that match TRBD1. Germline lookup yields CDR1 MNHEY and CDR2 SVGAGI. The CDR3 extends over 16 amino acids. V was clipped by 1 base and J by 7 bases; unmatched bases: 9. CDR3 in amino acids: CASSYYKGAGGEKLFF. CDR3 sequence (DNA): TGTGCCAGCAGTTACTATAAGGGGGCTGGGGGTGAAAAACTGTTTTTT.

The rearrangement uses TRBV18 and TRBJ2-1, with 9 bases that match TRBD2. This CDR3 is built from 15 residues. Trimming at V came to 3 bases and at J to 5 bases, leaving 5 bases not matched to a gene. Germline-derived CDR1 and CDR2 are KGHSH and LQKENI. CDR3: CASSPMASGDNEQFF. The CDR3, as DNA: TGTGCCAGCTCACCGATGGCTAGCGGGGACAATGAGCAGTTCTTC.

The CDR3 region is CASSPPYNYGYTF. The CDR3 DNA reads TGTGCCAGCAGCCCCCCTTATAACTATGGCTACACCTTC. The gene calls are TRBV28 and TRBJ1-2; D is ambiguous. CDR1 and CDR2 from the germline V gene are MDHEN and SYDVKM. With 6 bases removed from V and 1 base from J, the gap between germline ends came to 9 bases. The CDR3 sequence is 13 residues long.

This clone is a singleton in its sample. The chain recombines TRBV29-1 with TRBJ1-3; D unclear. V was cut by 1 base and J by 4 bases, with 5 bases left in between. This CDR3 spans 12 amino acids. Germline V lookup: CDR1 SQVTM, CDR2 ANQGSEA. This CDR3 is CSVEGQGNTIYF. Here the CDR3 DNA reads TGCAGCGTTGAAGGGCAAGGAAACACCATATATTTT.